Listed below are T cell receptor beta chains from one sample, sequenced in a study of post-analysis software for immune sequencing data. Each CDR3 protein gets one entry after TCRdb re-called the PCR reads with MiXCR. The sample records 700,000 to 900,000 distinct CDR3 sequences, roughly 50% being singletons. The sample comprised blood. The receptors derive from a girl aged 10 to 17 with multiple sclerosis. The CDR3 runs from the conserved cysteine through the conserved F or W. A D gene is named only where the DNA matches it firmly. Clone size is shown for a subset of rows, as once, few, many or a class of expanded clone.

d_call	v_call	j_call	clone_size	cdr3_nt	cdr3_aa
.	TRBV5-1	TRBJ2-7	.	TGCGCCAGCAGCTGGGAGGAAGGGTACTACGAGCAGTACTTC	CASSWEEGYYEQYF
TRBD2	TRBV19	TRBJ2-1	.	TGTGCCAGTACCCCTAGCGGGAGTGGGTATGAGCAGTTCTTC	CASTPSGSGYEQFF
.	TRBV21-1	TRBJ2-5	.	TGTGCCAGCAGCAAAGCAAAAGAGACCCAGTACTTC	CASSKAKETQYF
.	TRBV9	TRBJ1-1	.	TGTGCCAGCAGCGCGGACGGCCCGGGGGGTGAAGCTTTCTTT	CASSADGPGGEAFF
TRBD2	TRBV6-5	TRBJ2-7	few	TGTGCCAGCAGTAACCTAGCGGGAGGGAGCTCCTACGAGCAGTACTTC	CASSNLAGGSSYEQYF
TRBD2	TRBV24-1	TRBJ2-2	.	TGTGCCACCAGTGATTTCGAAGTAGCGGGAGGTCCCGGGGAGCTGTTTTTT	CATSDFEVAGGPGELFF
.	TRBV4-1	TRBJ1-2	many	TGCGCCAGCAGCCAAGATCCCTCCTCGGGGGATGGCTACACCTTC	CASSQDPSSGDGYTF
TRBD2	TRBV7-2	TRBJ2-1	.	TGTGCCAGCAGCTCACCTACCGCAGGGACTAGCGGTGGCTCCTACAATGAGCAGTTCTTC	CASSSPTAGTSGGSYNEQFF
.	TRBV20-1	TRBJ2-3	few	TGCAGTGCTCGGGGAGTGGGAGCAGATACGCAGTATTTT	CSARGVGADTQYF
.	TRBV3-1	TRBJ2-3	.	TGTGCCAGCAGCCAAGAAGTCGGGTCAGATACGCAGTATTTT	CASSQEVGSDTQYF
.	TRBV4-3	TRBJ1-2	.	TGCGCCAGCAGCCAAGATCTCCGAGGACAGAACTATGGCTACACCTTC	CASSQDLRGQNYGYTF
TRBD2	TRBV2	TRBJ2-1	.	TGTGCCAGCAACAGACTAGCGAGCTCCTACAATGAGCAGTTCTTC	CASNRLASSYNEQFF
TRBD2	TRBV24-1	TRBJ2-1	.	TGTGCCACCAGTGATTCTCTAGCGGGAGTGGCCTACAATGAGCAGTTCTTC	CATSDSLAGVAYNEQFF